These T cell receptor beta chains were read from a single sample in a study of cytomegalovirus exposure and HLA in healthy donors. TCRdb's copy holds only in-frame clones and misses some; the assay was immunoSEQ multiplex PCR. The data show 160,000 or so clones, approximately 72% seen once. The sequenced sample was PBMCs. Every receptor here comes from a human donor in good health. CDR3s include the opening cysteine and the closing phenylalanine or tryptophan. D genes are given only for firm matches. Size is stated for part of the rows, as once, few or many counts, or as a class when the clone is expanded.

V gene	J gene	D gene	clone size	CDR3 protein	CDR3 DNA
TRBV5-5	TRBJ1-5	NA	NA	CASSDPLGGGSQHF	TGTGCCAGCAGCGACCCACTTGGCGGGGGGTCCCAGCATTTT
TRBV27	TRBJ2-1	NA	NA	CASMTSLYNEQFF	TGTGCCAGCATGACTAGTCTATACAATGAGCAGTTCTTC
TRBV10-2	TRBJ2-7	TRBD1	NA	CASSPGTGSYEQYF	TGCGCCAGCAGTCCCGGGACAGGATCCTACGAGCAGTACTTC
TRBV6-5	TRBJ1-6	TRBD1	NA	CASSRDRDNSPLHF	TGTGCCAGCAGCCGGGACAGGGACAATTCACCCCTCCACTTT
TRBV7-2	TRBJ1-1	TRBD1	NA	CASSLRTGKVNTEAFF	TGTGCCAGCAGCCTCCGGACAGGGAAGGTGAACACTGAAGCTTTCTTT
TRBV6-1	TRBJ2-1	NA	NA	CASGQRSSYNEQFF	TGTGCCAGCGGACAGCGGAGCTCCTACAATGAGCAGTTCTTC
TRBV7-3	TRBJ2-1	NA	NA	CASSLTDGSGNNEQFF	TGTGCCAGCAGCTTAACGGACGGGTCAGGGAACAATGAGCAGTTCTTC
TRBV5-6	TRBJ2-1	NA	NA	CASSPRGLLYNEQFF	TGTGCCAGCAGCCCCCGGGGTCTCCTATACAATGAGCAGTTCTTC
TRBV7-8	TRBJ1-1	TRBD1	once	CASSLSRISGGTEAFF	TGTGCCAGCAGCTTAAGCCGAATCTCAGGGGGCACTGAAGCTTTCTTT
TRBV15	TRBJ2-7	NA	NA	CATSRAGGSSYEQYF	TGTGCCACCAGCAGAGCGGGGGGCAGCTCCTACGAGCAGTACTTC
TRBV12-5	TRBJ2-5	NA	NA	CASGLVRTSPQETQYF	TGTGCTAGTGGTTTGGTACGAACTAGCCCACAAGAGACCCAGTACTTC
TRBV5-8	TRBJ1-1	NA	NA	CASSLGVVGDTEAFF	TGTGCCAGCAGCTTGGGGGTTGTAGGGGACACTGAAGCTTTCTTT
TRBV6-6	TRBJ1-5	NA	NA	CASGGSSPQHF	TGTGCCAGCGGCGGCTCGTCGCCCCAGCATTTT
TRBV9	TRBJ2-3	TRBD2	NA	CASSAGLAGAADTQYF	TGTGCCAGCAGCGCAGGACTAGCGGGGGCTGCAGATACGCAGTATTTT
TRBV5-1	TRBJ2-2	NA	NA	CASSLAGDTGELFF	TGCGCCAGCAGCTTGGCCGGAGACACCGGGGAGCTGTTTTTT
TRBV18	TRBJ2-2	TRBD2	NA	CASSPSGAMVTGELFF	TGTGCCAGCTCACCTAGCGGGGCAATGGTGACCGGGGAGCTGTTTTTT
TRBV10-2	TRBJ2-7	NA	NA	CASLAAPREQYF	TGCGCCAGCCTAGCCGCCCCTAGGGAGCAGTACTTC
TRBV11-2	TRBJ2-7	TRBD1	NA	CASSSSGQGGKEQYF	TGTGCCAGCAGCTCATCGGGACAGGGGGGGAAAGAGCAGTACTTC
TRBV9	TRBJ2-7	TRBD1	NA	CASSGGGTGGEQYF	TGTGCCAGCAGCGGAGGGGGGACAGGGGGCGAGCAGTACTTC
TRBV19	TRBJ2-4	NA	NA	CASSAMGAGNIQYF	TGTGCCAGTAGTGCTATGGGGGCCGGAAACATTCAGTACTTC
TRBV5-4	TRBJ1-2	NA	NA	CASSLDRGSYGYTF	TGTGCCAGCAGCTTGGATCGGGGTTCCTATGGCTACACCTTC
TRBV4-1	TRBJ2-7	NA	NA	CAGSIQPGYEQYF	TGCGCCGGCAGCATACAACCGGGCTACGAGCAGTACTTC
TRBV6-6	TRBJ1-2	TRBD1	few	CASRPGTDYGYTF	TGTGCCAGCAGGCCCGGGACAGACTATGGCTACACCTTC
TRBV19	TRBJ2-2	TRBD1	NA	CASSIQLPGQRLGGELFF	TGTGCCAGTAGTATCCAATTACCGGGACAGAGGTTGGGCGGGGAGCTGTTTTTT
TRBV7-6	TRBJ2-2	TRBD2	NA	CASSLGTSGAGTGELFF	TGTGCCAGCAGCTTAGGGACTAGCGGGGCTGGGACCGGGGAGCTGTTTTTT
TRBV19	TRBJ1-2	NA	NA	CASTPGNSGGWGYTF	TGTGCCAGTACCCCCGGTAATTCGGGGGGCTGGGGCTACACCTTC
TRBV19	TRBJ2-7	NA	NA	CASSIDRDNREQYF	TGTGCCAGTAGTATAGATCGGGACAACCGCGAGCAGTACTTC
TRBV19	TRBJ1-5	TRBD1	NA	CASSLTGISNQPQHF	TGTGCCAGTAGTTTGACAGGGATTAGCAATCAGCCCCAGCATTTT
TRBV18	TRBJ1-2	NA	NA	CASSPPAGLQGYTF	TGTGCCAGCTCACCCCCGGCAGGGTTGCAGGGCTACACCTTC
TRBV5-1	TRBJ2-3	TRBD1	NA	CASSSSLGQGTDTQYF	TGCGCCAGCAGCTCGAGCCTGGGACAGGGCACAGATACGCAGTATTTT
TRBV7-2	TRBJ1-1	NA	few	CASSLGRLAFF	TGTGCCAGCAGCTTAGGGCGGTTGGCTTTCTTT
TRBV7-2	TRBJ2-7	NA	few	CASSFSGSPGYEQYF	TGTGCCAGCAGCTTCTCGGGGTCTCCGGGCTACGAGCAGTACTTC
TRBV25-1	TRBJ1-2	NA	NA	CASSEPGHPKGGYTF	TGTGCCAGCAGTGAGCCGGGACACCCTAAAGGAGGCTACACCTTC
TRBV7-9	TRBJ1-1	NA	NA	CASSLRQGLTEAFF	TGTGCCAGCAGCTTAAGGCAGGGACTCACTGAAGCTTTCTTT
TRBV18	TRBJ2-1	NA	NA	CASSPRAGAYNEQFF	TGTGCCAGCTCACCTCGGGCAGGGGCCTACAATGAGCAGTTCTTC
TRBV4-1	TRBJ1-2	NA	NA	CASSQERGGNYGYTF	TGCGCCAGCAGCCAAGAACGGGGGGGCAACTATGGCTACACCTTC
TRBV6-1	TRBJ2-7	TRBD1	NA	CASSTGTAYEQYF	TGTGCCAGCAGCACCGGGACAGCATACGAGCAGTACTTC
TRBV6-5	TRBJ1-6	NA	few	CAGRRSSDSPLYF	TGTGCCGGGAGGAGAAGTTCTGATTCACCCCTCTACTTT
TRBV11-2	TRBJ2-7	TRBD2	NA	CASSLSGGTYEQYF	TGTGCCAGCAGCTTAAGCGGGGGAACCTACGAGCAGTACTTC
TRBV9	TRBJ2-1	TRBD1	few	CASSARDRTYNEQFF	TGTGCCAGCAGCGCCCGGGACAGGACATACAATGAGCAGTTCTTC
TRBV4-3	TRBJ2-1	TRBD2	NA	CASSLTSGGKNEQFF	TGCGCCAGCAGCCTTACTAGCGGGGGAAAAAATGAGCAGTTCTTC
TRBV28	TRBJ1-5	TRBD1	NA	CASSIGGGQPQHF	TGTGCCAGCAGCATAGGGGGCGGTCAGCCCCAGCATTTT